This is a list of T cell receptor beta chains from one sample in a study of PD-1 blockade in mismatch repair-deficient tumors. This table comes from immunoSEQ multiplex PCR, and its TCRdb copy is limited to in-frame clones, with some not included. The table includes 120,000 or so clones, 86% detected once. Specimen: peripheral blood, collected 44 weeks after starting pembrolizumab. These receptors all stem from an adult with mismatch repair-deficient cancer. The CDR3 runs from the conserved cysteine through the conserved F or W. D genes are given only for firm matches. Expanded clones are given a class, and other clones once, few, many or no size at all.

v_call: TRBV11-2
j_call: TRBJ2-7
d_call: TRBD2
clone_size: .
cdr3_nt: TGTGCCAGCAGCTCCTCTGGGCGGTCAGGGACTAGCGGGACCCACGAGCAGTACTTC
cdr3_aa: CASSSSGRSGTSGTHEQYF

v_call: TRBV4-1
j_call: TRBJ2-3
d_call: TRBD2
clone_size: once
cdr3_nt: TGCGCCAGCAGCCAGGGTACCCGGACTAGCGGGCGCACAGATACGCAGTATTTT
cdr3_aa: CASSQGTRTSGRTDTQYF

v_call: TRBV11-3
j_call: TRBJ2-3
d_call: .
clone_size: .
cdr3_nt: TGTGCCAGCAGCCCAGGGGGGCGCAACACAGATACGCAGTATTTT
cdr3_aa: CASSPGGRNTDTQYF

v_call: TRBV7-2
j_call: TRBJ2-5
d_call: .
clone_size: once
cdr3_nt: TGTGCCAGCAGCCCCCTGGTGGGCAACCAAGAGACCCAGTACTTC
cdr3_aa: CASSPLVGNQETQYF

v_call: TRBV6-5
j_call: TRBJ2-7
d_call: TRBD1
clone_size: few
cdr3_nt: TGTGCCAGCAGTCCTGTCCCGGGACAGGGAGGCGAGCAGTACTTC
cdr3_aa: CASSPVPGQGGEQYF

v_call: TRBV5-6
j_call: TRBJ2-1
d_call: TRBD1
clone_size: .
cdr3_nt: TGTGCCAGCAGCTTGATATACCGGGACAGACTGTACAATGAGCAGTTCTTC
cdr3_aa: CASSLIYRDRLYNEQFF

v_call: TRBV28
j_call: TRBJ2-3
d_call: TRBD2
clone_size: .
cdr3_nt: TGTGCCAGCAGGGGGGATAGCGGGAGAGATACGCAGTATTTT
cdr3_aa: CASRGDSGRDTQYF

v_call: TRBV4-2
j_call: TRBJ1-3
d_call: .
clone_size: .
cdr3_nt: TGTGCCAGCAGCCGAACCCAGCGGAGGGGGACCGGAAACACCATATATTTT
cdr3_aa: CASSRTQRRGTGNTIYF

v_call: TRBV7-9
j_call: TRBJ2-3
d_call: TRBD2
clone_size: .
cdr3_nt: TGTGCCAGCAGCTCCCTCTATAGCGGGAGCAGGAGCGATACGCAGTATTTT
cdr3_aa: CASSSLYSGSRSDTQYF

v_call: TRBV6-5
j_call: TRBJ2-5
d_call: .
clone_size: once
cdr3_nt: TGTGCCAGCAGCAGGGGGGGGTGGGAAGAGACCCAGTACTTC
cdr3_aa: CASSRGGWEETQYF

v_call: TRBV6-1
j_call: TRBJ2-7
d_call: .
clone_size: few
cdr3_nt: TGTGCCAGCAGTGAAGTAGGGGGGCGATACGAGCAGTACTTC
cdr3_aa: CASSEVGGRYEQYF

v_call: TRBV7-9
j_call: TRBJ2-3
d_call: .
clone_size: .
cdr3_nt: TGTGCCAGCAGCTTACAGGGGGGTGATACGCAGTATTTT
cdr3_aa: CASSLQGGDTQYF

v_call: TRBV6-5
j_call: TRBJ1-1
d_call: .
clone_size: .
cdr3_nt: TGTGCCAGCAGTCTCGGTGTAGGGGAAGCTTTCTTT
cdr3_aa: CASSLGVGEAFF

v_call: TRBV19
j_call: TRBJ1-5
d_call: .
clone_size: few
cdr3_nt: TGTGCCAGTCGGGCTTGGCAGGGCGATCAGCCCCAGCATTTT
cdr3_aa: CASRAWQGDQPQHF

v_call: TRBV19
j_call: TRBJ1-2
d_call: .
clone_size: .
cdr3_nt: TGTGCCAGTAGTATAGGGTATGGCTACACCTTC
cdr3_aa: CASSIGYGYTF

v_call: TRBV15
j_call: TRBJ2-1
d_call: TRBD2
clone_size: .
cdr3_nt: TGTGCCACCAGCAGAGAAAGACTAGCGGGGATCAATGAGCAGTTCTTC
cdr3_aa: CATSRERLAGINEQFF

v_call: TRBV9
j_call: TRBJ2-7
d_call: .
clone_size: .
cdr3_nt: TGTGCCAGCAGCGTAGATCTGGGGACGACCTACGAGCAGTACTTC
cdr3_aa: CASSVDLGTTYEQYF

v_call: TRBV15
j_call: TRBJ1-1
d_call: .
clone_size: .
cdr3_nt: TGTGCCACCAGCAGAGGAGGGAAGAGTGAAGCTTTCTTT
cdr3_aa: CATSRGGKSEAFF

v_call: TRBV28
j_call: TRBJ1-2
d_call: TRBD1
clone_size: .
cdr3_nt: TGTGCCAGCAGACAGGGGGGTCGCGATGGCTACACCTTC
cdr3_aa: CASRQGGRDGYTF

v_call: TRBV7-2
j_call: TRBJ2-7
d_call: .
clone_size: .
cdr3_nt: TGTGCCAGCAGCTTAACGAGGTCGGGAGAGCAGTACTTC
cdr3_aa: CASSLTRSGEQYF

v_call: TRBV10-3
j_call: TRBJ2-7
d_call: TRBD1
clone_size: .
cdr3_nt: TGTGCCATCAGTGTCTCCGGGACAGGGGACTTCTACGAGCAGTACTTC
cdr3_aa: CAISVSGTGDFYEQYF

v_call: TRBV20-1
j_call: TRBJ2-7
d_call: .
clone_size: once
cdr3_nt: TGCAGTGCTCAAACCTCCTACGAGCAGTACTTC
cdr3_aa: CSAQTSYEQYF

v_call: TRBV28
j_call: TRBJ2-1
d_call: .
clone_size: .
cdr3_nt: TGTGCCAGCAGTTTTGGCACGAGCTCCTACAATGAGCAGTTCTTC
cdr3_aa: CASSFGTSSYNEQFF

v_call: TRBV18
j_call: TRBJ2-7
d_call: .
clone_size: .
cdr3_nt: TGTGCCAGCTCACCGGGTTTGGGGGCCCTCTTGGTCGAGCAGTACTTC
cdr3_aa: CASSPGLGALLVEQYF

v_call: TRBV6-5
j_call: TRBJ2-7
d_call: TRBD1
clone_size: .
cdr3_nt: TGTGCCAGCAGGGCCGGGACAGGGTCTTACGAGCAGTACTTC
cdr3_aa: CASRAGTGSYEQYF

v_call: TRBV5-4
j_call: TRBJ2-7
d_call: TRBD2
clone_size: .
cdr3_nt: TGCGCCAGCAGCCCAAGACTAGCGGGGAGCCCTAGCGAGCAGTACTTC
cdr3_aa: CASSPRLAGSPSEQYF

v_call: TRBV28
j_call: TRBJ2-1
d_call: TRBD1
clone_size: .
cdr3_nt: TGTGCCAGCAGTCAGGGACAGGGTTACAATGAGCAGTTCTTC
cdr3_aa: CASSQGQGYNEQFF

v_call: TRBV18
j_call: TRBJ2-5
d_call: TRBD2
clone_size: .
cdr3_nt: TGTGCCAGCTCACCAAGGCCAGCGGGAGAGGCGGAGACCCAGTACTTC
cdr3_aa: CASSPRPAGEAETQYF

v_call: TRBV27
j_call: TRBJ2-7
d_call: .
clone_size: .
cdr3_nt: TGTGCCAGCAAGCCGGGTTCCTACGAGCAGTACTTC
cdr3_aa: CASKPGSYEQYF

v_call: TRBV29-1
j_call: TRBJ2-1
d_call: TRBD2
clone_size: .
cdr3_nt: TGCAGCGTTGGGGGACATCTAAAGAAGGGGACTAGCGGGAGTCCCTACAATGAGCAGTTCTTC
cdr3_aa: CSVGGHLKKGTSGSPYNEQFF

v_call: TRBV28
j_call: TRBJ2-7
d_call: TRBD2
clone_size: .
cdr3_nt: TGTGCCAGCAGTCTGCTGGGACTAGCGGGATCCTACGAGCAGTACTTC
cdr3_aa: CASSLLGLAGSYEQYF

v_call: TRBV9
j_call: TRBJ2-5
d_call: .
clone_size: .
cdr3_nt: TGTGCCAGCAGCGTCGGGGTGAGGATGGGAGAGACCCAGTACTTC
cdr3_aa: CASSVGVRMGETQYF

v_call: TRBV2
j_call: TRBJ1-5
d_call: .
clone_size: .
cdr3_nt: TGTGCCAGCAGTGAATTCTGGGGGCGGTATCAGCCCCAGCATTTT
cdr3_aa: CASSEFWGRYQPQHF

v_call: TRBV13
j_call: TRBJ2-1
d_call: TRBD2
clone_size: .
cdr3_nt: TGTGCCAGTCTAGCGGTTATCGACAATGAGCAGTTCTTC
cdr3_aa: CASLAVIDNEQFF

v_call: TRBV5-6
j_call: TRBJ2-7
d_call: .
clone_size: once
cdr3_nt: TGTGCCAGCTCCCGACGACGGACCTCCTACGAGCAGTACTTC
cdr3_aa: CASSRRRTSYEQYF

v_call: TRBV2
j_call: TRBJ2-7
d_call: .
clone_size: few
cdr3_nt: TGTGCCAGCAGTGCCGGGGTTAGCTCCTACGAGCAGTACTTC
cdr3_aa: CASSAGVSSYEQYF

v_call: TRBV7-3
j_call: TRBJ2-2
d_call: .
clone_size: .
cdr3_nt: TGTGCCAGCAGCTTAATTGCAGGGAGCGGGGAGCTGTTTTTT
cdr3_aa: CASSLIAGSGELFF